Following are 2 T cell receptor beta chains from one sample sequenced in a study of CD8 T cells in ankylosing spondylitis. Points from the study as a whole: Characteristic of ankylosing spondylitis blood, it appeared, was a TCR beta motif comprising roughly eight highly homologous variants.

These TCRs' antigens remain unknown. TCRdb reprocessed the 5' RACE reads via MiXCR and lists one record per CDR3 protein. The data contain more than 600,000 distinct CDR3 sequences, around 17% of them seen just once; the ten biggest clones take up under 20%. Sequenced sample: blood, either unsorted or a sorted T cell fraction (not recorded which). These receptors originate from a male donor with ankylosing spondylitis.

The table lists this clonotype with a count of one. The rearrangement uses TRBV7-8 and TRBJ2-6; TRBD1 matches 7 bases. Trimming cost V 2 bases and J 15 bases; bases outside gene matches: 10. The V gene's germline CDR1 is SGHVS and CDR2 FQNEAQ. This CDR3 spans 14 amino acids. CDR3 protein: CASSLTGVLQDLTF. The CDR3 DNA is TGTGCCAGCAGCTTAACAGGGGTTCTGCAGGACCTGACTTTC.

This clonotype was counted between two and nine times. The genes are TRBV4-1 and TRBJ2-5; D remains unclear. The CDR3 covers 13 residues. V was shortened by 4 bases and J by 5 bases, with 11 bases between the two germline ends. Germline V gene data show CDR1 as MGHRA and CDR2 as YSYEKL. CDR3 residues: CASSPLPRETQYF. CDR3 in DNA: TGCGCCAGCAGCCCACTCCCGCGGGAGACCCAGTACTTC.